These 19 T cell receptor beta chains came from one sample sequenced in a study of T cell repertoires in aging, cancer and after chemotherapy. TCR beta rearrangements were amplified from peripheral blood genomic DNA. TRB rearrangements spanning V, D and J were amplified using mixed TRB-A/B primers. Via MiXCR, TCRdb re-called the multiplex PCR reads, giving one row per CDR3 protein. Of 10,000 to 15,000 distinct CDR3 sequences in the sample, 25% to 30% were seen once. The sequenced sample consisted of blood. These receptors all stem from a human donor with a blood cancer.

The rearrangement uses TRBV6-1 and TRBJ2-1; TRBD2 is a possible D gene (7 bases). Trimming shortened V by 2 bases and J by 1 base, and 18 bases separated the two germline ends. The CDR3 contains 18 residues. The germline V gene encodes CDR1 MNHNS and CDR2 SASEGT. The CDR3 DNA is TGTGCCAGCAGTGAAATAGGAGAGGGGGGGCGGTCCTACAATGAGCAGTTCTTC. Protein sequence: CASSEIGEGGRSYNEQFF.

This clonotype is termed medium-sized. The J gene is TRBJ1-2, the V gene TRBV6-1; 8 nucleotides line up with TRBD1. Germline CDR1 MNHNS, CDR2 SASEGT. The CDR3 is 19 amino acids. J was trimmed by 3 bases and V by 0 bases; bases with no gene match: 15. CDR3 sequence (DNA): TGTGCCAGCAGTGAAGCGTTTATCACAGGGGGTAGGGTTGACTATGGCTACACCTTC. Translation gives CASSEAFITGGRVDYGYTF.

This clonotype ranks as medium-sized. The gene calls are TRBV19 and TRBJ2-1; no clear D. V was trimmed by 3 bases and J by 9 bases, leaving 12 bases between them. Germline values: CDR1 LNHDA, CDR2 SQIVND (reference sequence). This CDR3 is built from 13 residues. CDR3 protein: CASSIGLYPEQFF. The CDR3 region has the DNA TGTGCCAGTAGTATCGGCTTGTATCCTGAGCAGTTCTTC.

This clonotype was found many times. The genes are TRBV27 and TRBJ1-1; D is unresolved. CDR1 MNHEY and CDR2 SMNVEV come from the germline V gene (reference sequence). With 7 bases removed from V and 1 base from J, the gap between germline ends came to 10 bases. This CDR3 has 13 residues. The CDR3: CASNLAANTEAFF. CDR3 bases: TGTGCCAGCAACCTAGCAGCGAACACTGAAGCTTTCTTT.

This clonotype appeared many times. This sequence joins TRBV5-5 and TRBJ1-1; D may be TRBD1 (5 bases). V lost 1 base and J 8 bases, leaving 6 bases between the germline ends. The CDR3 runs 11 residues. CDR1 is SGHKS, CDR2 YYEKEE, per germline (reference sequence). The CDR3 sequence: CASSLRDEAFF. For the CDR3, the DNA is TGTGCCAGCAGCTTGCGGGACGAAGCTTTCTTT.

By sample share, this clonotype is medium-sized. The V call is TRBV6-5, the J call TRBJ1-6; no clear D. This CDR3 contains 17 residues. V was pared by 6 bases and J by 6 bases, with 21 bases between. CDR1 and CDR2 (germline): MNHEY, SVGAGI. CDR3 protein: CASSRTVEGSRNSPLHF. CDR3 sequence (DNA): TGTGCCAGCAGCCGGACCGTCGAGGGTAGTCGTAATTCACCCCTCCACTTT.

As to this clonotype: Just one base apart from a much larger clone, this may be a read error. The V call is TRBV29-1, the J call TRBJ1-1; unclear D gene. Per the germline V gene, CDR1 is SQVTM and CDR2 is ANQGSEA. This CDR3 has 13 residues. CDR3 sequence reads: CSGEATRSLEAFF. The CDR3 region has the DNA TGCAGCGGTGAAGCAACAAGGAGCCTCGAAGCTTTCTTT.

This chain links TRBV5-4 with TRBJ1-1; a weak D match, TRBD1 (5 bases). The germline CDR1 and CDR2 sequences are SGHNT and YYREEE (reference sequence). The V end was cut by 4 bases, the J end by 10 bases, with 17 bases between. This CDR3 is 13 amino acids long. CDR3 sequence (DNA): TGTGCCAGCAGCCCGGGGACGGCTGCGGGAGCTTTCTTT. This codes for CASSPGTAAGAFF.

The V call is TRBV6-6, the J call TRBJ2-7, with D possibly TRBD2 on 7 matching bases. This CDR3 region has 14 residues. Germline CDR1 reads MNHNY; CDR2 reads SVGAGI (reference sequence). Trimming shortened V by 8 bases and J by 2 bases, and 16 bases separated the two germline ends. The CDR3: CASRDGRGTYEQYF. DNA of the CDR3: TGTGCCAGCCGGGATGGGAGGGGGACCTACGAGCAGTACTTC.

This clonotype appeared many times. This rearrangement joins TRBV6-1 to TRBJ2-5, with D tentatively TRBD2 (6 bases). The CDR3 sequence is 15 residues long. Between the trimmed V and J ends, which lost 0 bases and 4 bases, there was a span of 12 bases. From germline, CDR1 is MNHNS and CDR2 SASEGT. CDR3 DNA sequence: TGTGCCAGCAGTGAAGCGGGGGGACGAACAGAGACCCAGTACTTC. Protein sequence: CASSEAGGRTETQYF.

In this sample, this clonotype is medium-sized. The chain has TRBV6-2 or TRBV6-3 and TRBJ1-2; D is unclear. V dropped 2 bases and J dropped 6 bases, with 4 bases sitting between them. The CDR3 covers 11 residues. In germline, CDR1 is MNHEY, CDR2 SVGEGT. CDR3 sequence reads: CASSYGDGYTF. CDR3 nucleotide sequence: TGTGCCAGCAGTTACGGGGATGGCTACACCTTC.

By share of the sample, this clonotype is medium-sized (0.01 to 0.1%). The chain joins TRBV27 to TRBJ2-1; 12 nucleotides match TRBD2. Losses at the gene ends were 6 bases for V and 4 bases for J; bases not matched to a gene: 7. This CDR3 comprises 16 residues. Germline assignment: CDR1 MNHEY and CDR2 SMNVEV (reference sequence). The CDR3 nucleotides read TGTGCCAGCAGCCCTAGCGGGGGGGGACTTTACAATGAGCAGTTCTTC. It encodes CASSPSGGGLYNEQFF.

This clonotype was seen a handful of times. The gene calls are TRBV7-6 and TRBJ2-1; the match to TRBD2 covers 10 bases. The germline V gene has CDR1 SGHVS and CDR2 FNYEAQ. CDR3 length equals 17 residues. The V and J ends lost 3 bases and 6 bases, in that order; junction bases with no gene match: 11. The CDR3 loop is CASSLSSGGSIGNEQFF. The CDR3 DNA reads TGTGCCAGCAGCTTGTCTAGCGGGGGAAGTATCGGCAATGAGCAGTTCTTC.

By its share, this clonotype is medium-sized (0.01 to 0.1%). The rearrangement uses TRBV19 and TRBJ1-5; D is uncertain. The CDR3 sequence is 14 residues long. The germline CDR1 and CDR2 sequences are LNHDA and SQIVND (reference sequence). Trimming pared 5 bases from V and 5 bases from J, leaving 13 bases between. The CDR3 DNA sequence: TGTGCCAGTAGTTCCGGACCCTGGGATCAGCCCCAGCATTTT. This sequence encodes CASSSGPWDQPQHF.

This chain joins TRBV6-4 and TRBJ2-7; TRBD1 agrees at 12 bases. V was pared by 8 bases and J by 3 bases, with 14 bases of the junction left unmatched. The CDR3 runs 17 residues. Germline loops: CDR1 MRHNA, CDR2 SNTAGT. The CDR3 loop is CASSRDRGRVEVYEQYV. The CDR3 region has the DNA TGTGCCAGCTCCCGGGACAGGGGGCGCGTGGAGGTCTACGAGCAGTACGTC.

The chain couples TRBV20-1 to TRBJ2-1, with 8 bases aligning to TRBD2. V lost 3 bases, J lost 6 bases, and 10 bases stayed unmatched. The CDR3 runs to 15 residues. From germline, CDR1 is DFQATT and CDR2 SNEGSKA (reference sequence). The CDR3 coding sequence is TGCAGTGCTAGGTCCCCAGCGGGAGAGACCAATGAGCAGTTCTTC. Translated, it gives CSARSPAGETNEQFF.

By share, this clonotype ranks as medium-sized (0.01 to 0.1%). V usage is TRBV10-3 and J usage is TRBJ2-3; D possibly corresponds to TRBD1 (6 bases). The V gene's germline CDR1 is ENHRY and CDR2 SYGVKD. This CDR3 has 13 residues. Trimming took off 3 bases at V and 4 bases at J, with 8 bases between the two ends. CDR3 nucleotides: TGTGCCATCAGTGACGAGGGGGCAGATACGCAGTATTTT. It codes for CAISDEGADTQYF.

This clonotype showed up many times. The chain links TRBV18 to TRBJ1-4, with D unclear. The ends were cut back, 2 bases at V and 6 bases at J, with 10 bases in the middle. The germline V gene encodes CDR1 KGHSH and CDR2 LQKENI. CDR3 length: 14 amino acids. Here the CDR3 DNA reads TGTGCCAGCTCACCAGCCCTGCGGGATGAAAAACTGTTTTTT. It encodes CASSPALRDEKLFF.

Concerning this clonotype itself: This may be a read error: a much more frequent sequence differs by one nucleotide. This chain joins TRBV6-2 or TRBV6-3 and TRBJ2-4; 8 bases align to TRBD1. Unmatched junction bases numbered 2, after V lost 6 bases and J lost 1 base. CDR3 length equals 14 residues. Germline V gene sequence: CDR1 MNHEY, CDR2 SVGEGT. The CDR3 bases are TGTGCCAGCAGAACAGGGGGGGCCAAAAACATTCAGTACTTC. Translated, it gives CASRTGGAKNIQYF.